The following is a TCR beta chain sequence with its context. V was cut by 7 bases and J by 5 bases, with 11 bases left in between. Germline assignment: CDR1 MNHEY and CDR2 SVGAGI. The CDR3 runs to 13 residues. This table comes from immunoSEQ multiplex PCR, and its TCRdb copy is limited to in-frame clones, with some not included. Of about 160,000 clones detected, around 82% appear once; the ten largest clones hold under 9%. The sample belongs to a study of blood T cell repertoires in COVID-19. The sequence was obtained from a woman between 40 and 55 years old with COVID-19, enrolled during active disease. Sequencing input: peripheral blood. The J gene is TRBJ1-4, the V gene TRBV6-5, with a tentative D call TRBD1 (6 bases). The CDR3 loop is CASIRQGNEKLFF. Written as DNA, the CDR3 is TGTGCCAGCATTCGTCAGGGGAATGAAAAACTGTTTTTT.